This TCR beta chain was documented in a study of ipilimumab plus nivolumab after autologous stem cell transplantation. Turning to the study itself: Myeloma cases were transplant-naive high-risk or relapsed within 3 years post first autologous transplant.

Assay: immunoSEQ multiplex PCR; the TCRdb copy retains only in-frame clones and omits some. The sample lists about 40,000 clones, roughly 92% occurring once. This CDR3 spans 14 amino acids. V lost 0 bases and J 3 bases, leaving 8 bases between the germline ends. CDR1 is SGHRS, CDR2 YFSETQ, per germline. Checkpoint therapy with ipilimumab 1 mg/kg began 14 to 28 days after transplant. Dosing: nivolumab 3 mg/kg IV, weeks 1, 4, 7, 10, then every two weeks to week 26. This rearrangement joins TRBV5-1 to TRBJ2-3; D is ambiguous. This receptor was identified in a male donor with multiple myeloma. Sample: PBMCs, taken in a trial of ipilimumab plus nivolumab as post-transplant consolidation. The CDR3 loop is CASSLVGRTDTQYF. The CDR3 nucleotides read TGCGCCAGCAGCTTGGTCGGCAGAACAGATACGCAGTATTTT.